This section outlines one TCR beta chain sequence together with its context. This specimen belongs to a study of blood T cell repertoires in COVID-19. Study information: Acute and convalescent COVID-19 samples came from the United States, Italy and Spain. T cells, B-cell-depleted T cells, or PBMCs provided the cDNA or gDNA that served as material.

Original processing methods: From reference gene primer amplification, estimates of nucleated cell counts were derived. Clones were sequenced by immunoSEQ multiplex PCR, and TCRdb holds only the in-frame ones, with some missing. D and trimming come from the DNA, and the V and J calls and clone size come from that table. In the table there are roughly 350,000 clones, 85% of which are singletons. The CDR3 loop spans 14 amino acids. V shed 5 bases and J shed 3 bases, with 11 bases lying between them. Looked up from germline, CDR1 is MNHEY and CDR2 is SVGAGI. The sequence derives from a woman younger than 35 with acute or convalescent COVID-19. The chain employs TRBV6-5 and TRBJ1-3; no clear D. Sequenced sample: peripheral blood. CDR3 DNA sequence: TGTGCCAGCAGTCCTCGAGGGTATGGAAACACCATATATTTT. Translating it yields CASSPRGYGNTIYF.